The clone carrying this T cell receptor (beta chain) showed up just once. CDR1 is SGHRS and CDR2 is YFSETQ in the germline V gene. The length of the CDR3 is 17 residues. V shed 4 bases and J 0 bases; nucleotides not matched to a gene: 8. Clones were read by immunoSEQ multiplex PCR, and TCRdb kept only the in-frame ones, dropping some. The repertoire holds about 700,000 clones, around 92% seen once, with approximately 22% in the top ten. Naive CD8 isolation took CD45RO-negative cells positively selected for CCR7 and excluded terminally differentiated effector memory CD45RA+ cells. This sample was taken from a study of shared clonotypes between healthy human individuals. Looking at the study overall: CD4 naive and memory got three plates each, CD8 naive two, CD8 memory one.

Sequencing used naive CD8+ T cells sorted from blood. This rearrangement joins TRBV5-1 to TRBJ2-1, with 9 bases that match TRBD1. The source is a man aged 25-45 years in good health. CDR3 loop: CASSLQLQGASYNEQFF. The DNA for the CDR3 is TGCGCCAGCAGCCTACAATTACAGGGGGCCTCCTACAATGAGCAGTTCTTC.